The text below deals with one T cell receptor beta chain. Its specificity is unknown. CDR1 and CDR2 from the germline V gene are MNHNS and SASEGT. The ends were cut back, 1 base at V and 2 bases at J, with 8 bases in the middle. The CDR3 spans 14 residues. Obtained from alopecia areata patients were lesional scalp punch biopsies along with peripheral blood. These data belong to a study of CD8+ T cells in alopecia areata. The sequencing template was cDNA reverse transcribed from extracted RNA. Libraries were prepared by immunoSEQ multiplex PCR; TCRdb keeps only in-frame clonotypes and omits some of them. The sample has over 120,000 clones, about half seen once; the top ten hold 0.95% to 1%. Broader study findings: Sequences from scalp samples also cover resident alphabeta T cells of normal skin.

The sequence was obtained from a human donor with alopecia areata. Material: CD4+ T cells sorted from blood, obtained at week 0. J is TRBJ2-5 and V is TRBV6-1, with no clear D. In DNA, the CDR3 is TGTGCCAGCAGTGAAGGTCGCCTACAAGAGACCCAGTACTTC. Its protein product is CASSEGRLQETQYF.